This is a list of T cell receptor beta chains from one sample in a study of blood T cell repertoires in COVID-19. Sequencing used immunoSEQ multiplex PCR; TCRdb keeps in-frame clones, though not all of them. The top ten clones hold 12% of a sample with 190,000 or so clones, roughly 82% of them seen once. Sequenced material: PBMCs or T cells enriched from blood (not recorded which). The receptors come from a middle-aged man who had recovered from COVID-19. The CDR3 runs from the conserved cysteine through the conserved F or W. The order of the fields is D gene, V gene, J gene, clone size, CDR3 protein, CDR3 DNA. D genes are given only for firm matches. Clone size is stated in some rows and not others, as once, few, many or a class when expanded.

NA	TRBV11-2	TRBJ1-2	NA	CASSLDYVMYGYTF	TGTGCCAGCAGCTTAGACTATGTGATGTATGGCTACACCTTC
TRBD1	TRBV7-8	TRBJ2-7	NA	CASTPGTGSLEQYF	TGTGCCAGCACCCCGGGGACAGGGTCCCTCGAGCAGTACTTC
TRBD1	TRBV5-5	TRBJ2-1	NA	CASSRDRVSSNEQFF	TGTGCCAGCAGCCGGGACAGGGTGTCGTCCAATGAGCAGTTCTTC
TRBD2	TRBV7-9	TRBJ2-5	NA	CASSLGLAGVEETQYF	TGTGCCAGCAGCTTAGGCCTAGCGGGAGTGGAAGAGACCCAGTACTTC
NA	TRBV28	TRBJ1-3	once	CASINGDSGNTIYF	TGTGCCAGCATCAACGGTGACTCTGGAAACACCATATATTTT
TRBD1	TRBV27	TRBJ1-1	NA	CASRSRGLRNTEAFF	TGTGCCAGCCGCTCCAGGGGGCTCAGGAACACTGAAGCTTTCTTT
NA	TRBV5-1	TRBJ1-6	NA	CASSLYYNSPLHF	TGCGCCAGCAGCCTTTACTATAATTCACCCCTCCACTTT
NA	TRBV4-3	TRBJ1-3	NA	CASSQDLPGNTIYF	TGCGCCAGCAGCCAAGATCTCCCCGGAAACACCATATATTTT
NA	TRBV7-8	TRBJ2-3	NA	CASSLESGGSTDTQYF	TGTGCCAGCAGCTTAGAATCCGGGGGTAGCACAGATACGCAGTATTTT
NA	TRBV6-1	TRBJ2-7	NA	CASSEARAGSYEQYF	TGTGCCAGCAGTGAAGCGCGAGCGGGCTCCTACGAGCAGTACTTC
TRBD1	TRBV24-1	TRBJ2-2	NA	CATSDPGQGGTGELFF	TGTGCCACCAGTGATCCGGGACAGGGCGGCACCGGGGAGCTGTTTTTT
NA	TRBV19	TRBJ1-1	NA	CASTPLGREGNTEAFF	TGTGCCAGTACCCCTCTGGGCAGGGAGGGGAACACTGAAGCTTTCTTT
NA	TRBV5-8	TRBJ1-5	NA	CASSLGGPNQPQHF	TGTGCCAGCAGCTTAGGTGGGCCCAATCAGCCCCAGCATTTT
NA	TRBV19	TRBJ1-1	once	CASSRLEFPGRTEAFF	TGTGCCAGTAGTAGACTTGAATTCCCTGGGAGGACTGAAGCTTTCTTT
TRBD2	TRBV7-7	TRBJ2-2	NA	CASSLVLAGAENTGELFF	TGTGCCAGCAGCTTAGTTCTAGCGGGCGCCGAGAACACCGGGGAGCTGTTTTTT
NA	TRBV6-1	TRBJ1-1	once	CASSEAVIINTEAFF	TGTGCCAGCAGTGAGGCGGTGATAATTAACACTGAAGCTTTCTTT
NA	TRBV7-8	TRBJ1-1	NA	CASSLILSTEAFF	TGTGCCAGCAGCTTAATTTTGAGTACTGAAGCTTTCTTT